The sequence of this T cell receptor beta chain was determined in a study of tumor-infiltrating lymphocytes in primary liver carcinoma. This clonotype was picked up many times. Extraction of RNA together with DNA used roughly 20-32 mg of unsorted bulk tissue. Patients had primary liver carcinoma treated by surgical resection. Patients had chronic HBV infection and were treatment-naive. Sampling of every tumor involved five separate regions. These included the tumor centre. With approximately 470 ng total RNA as template and a constant-region primer, TCR beta cDNA was made. Three nested multiplex PCR rounds, a slightly modified ARM-PCR, produced the libraries for TCR beta. Both of the initial two PCR rounds ran for 10 cycles and employed TRBV1-TRBV30 forward primers alongside a C-beta reverse primer. TCRdb itself ran the multiplex PCR reads through MiXCR, one entry per CDR3 protein. This table has 60,000 to 90,000 distinct CDR3 sequences, roughly three quarters appearing once.

Germline loops: CDR1 ENHRY, CDR2 SYGVKD. Trimming pared 2 bases from V and 6 bases from J, leaving 4 bases between. CDR3 length equals 12 residues. Sequenced: liver tumor tissue from sampling region 4. The subset here: tumor region T4, right-lateral pole. This sequence originates from a man aged 40-55 years with primary liver carcinoma and hepatitis B virus infection. The rearrangement links TRBV10-3 to TRBJ2-2; D not certain. CDR3 loop: CAISEGSGELFF. CDR3 coding DNA: TGTGCCATCAGTGAGGGTTCCGGGGAGCTGTTTTTT.